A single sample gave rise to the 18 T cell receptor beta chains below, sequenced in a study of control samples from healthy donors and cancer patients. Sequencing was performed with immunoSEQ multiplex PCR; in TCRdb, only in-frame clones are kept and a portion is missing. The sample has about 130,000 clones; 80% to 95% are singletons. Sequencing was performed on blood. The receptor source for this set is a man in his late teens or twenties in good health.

CDR3 amino acids: CASSPQGGFNTEAFF. CDR3 in DNA: TGTGCCAGCAGTCCCCAGGGCGGCTTTAACACTGAAGCTTTCTTT. This chain joins TRBV28 and TRBJ1-1, with D possibly matching TRBD1 (5 bases). V shed 5 bases and J shed 2 bases, with 15 bases lying between them. The CDR3 has 15 residues. Germline CDR1 and CDR2: MDHEN and SYDVKM.

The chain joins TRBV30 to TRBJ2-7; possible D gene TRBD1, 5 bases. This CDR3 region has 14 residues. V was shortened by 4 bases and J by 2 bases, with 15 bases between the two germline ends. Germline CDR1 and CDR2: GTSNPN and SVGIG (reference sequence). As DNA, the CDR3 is TGTGCCTGGAATAGGGCAGGGCGGCCCTACGAGCAGTACGTC. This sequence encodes CAWNRAGRPYEQYV.

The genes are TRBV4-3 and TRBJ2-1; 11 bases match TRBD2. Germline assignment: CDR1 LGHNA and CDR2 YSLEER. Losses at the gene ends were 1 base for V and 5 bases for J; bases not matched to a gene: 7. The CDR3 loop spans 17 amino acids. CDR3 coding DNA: TGCGCCAGCAGCCAAGGGCCTACTAGCGGGAGAAACAATGAGCAGTTCTTC. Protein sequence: CASSQGPTSGRNNEQFF.

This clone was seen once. CDR3 sequence: CASSYGPMNTEAFF. In DNA form, the CDR3 reads TGCGCCAGCAGCTACGGACCCATGAACACTGAAGCTTTCTTT. J is TRBJ1-1 and V is TRBV5-1; D remains unclear. The CDR3 extends over 14 amino acids. The germline gives CDR1 SGHRS, CDR2 YFSETQ. V was trimmed by 3 bases and J by 0 bases, leaving 9 bases between them.

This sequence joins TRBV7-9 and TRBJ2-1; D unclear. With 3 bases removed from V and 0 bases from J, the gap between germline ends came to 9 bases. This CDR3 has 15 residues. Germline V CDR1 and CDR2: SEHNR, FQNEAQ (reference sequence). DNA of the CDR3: TGTGCCAGCAGCTTCAGGTTTAGCTCCTACAATGAGCAGTTCTTC. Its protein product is CASSFRFSSYNEQFF.

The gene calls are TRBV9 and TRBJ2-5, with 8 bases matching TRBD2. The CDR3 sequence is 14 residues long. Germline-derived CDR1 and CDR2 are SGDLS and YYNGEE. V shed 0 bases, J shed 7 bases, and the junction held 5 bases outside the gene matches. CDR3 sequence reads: CASSVAGGAGTQYF. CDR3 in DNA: TGTGCCAGCAGCGTAGCGGGGGGGGCCGGGACCCAGTACTTC.

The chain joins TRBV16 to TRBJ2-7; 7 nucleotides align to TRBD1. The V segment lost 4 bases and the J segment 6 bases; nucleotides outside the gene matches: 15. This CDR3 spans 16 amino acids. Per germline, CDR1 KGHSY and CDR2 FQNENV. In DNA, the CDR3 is TGTGCCAGCAGCCCGGACGGAAACAGGGGAAGTCGCGAGCAGTACGTC. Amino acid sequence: CASSPDGNRGSREQYV.

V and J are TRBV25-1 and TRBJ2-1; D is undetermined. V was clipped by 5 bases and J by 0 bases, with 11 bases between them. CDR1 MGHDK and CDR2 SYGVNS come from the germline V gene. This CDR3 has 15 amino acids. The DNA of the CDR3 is TGTGCCAGCAGTTTAACCGACGACTCCTACAATGAGCAGTTCTTC. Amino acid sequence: CASSLTDDSYNEQFF.

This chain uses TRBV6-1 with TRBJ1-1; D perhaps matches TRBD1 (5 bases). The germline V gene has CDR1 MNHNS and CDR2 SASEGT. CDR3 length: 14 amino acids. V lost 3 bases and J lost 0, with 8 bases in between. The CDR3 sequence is CASSEQGLNTEAFF. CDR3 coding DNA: TGTGCCAGCAGTGAGCAGGGACTGAACACTGAAGCTTTCTTT.

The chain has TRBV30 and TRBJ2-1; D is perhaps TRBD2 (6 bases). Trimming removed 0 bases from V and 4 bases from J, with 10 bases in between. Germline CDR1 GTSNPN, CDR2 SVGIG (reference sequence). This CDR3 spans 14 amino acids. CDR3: CAWSVVGGYNEQFF. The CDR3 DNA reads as TGTGCCTGGAGTGTAGTCGGAGGGTACAATGAGCAGTTCTTC.

CDR3 bases: TGTGCCAGCAGCAAAGACCTACAGACAAACCCCACTACTAGCGGGGGTGGGTGGTACGAGCAGTACGTC. It translates to CASSKDLQTNPTTSGGGWYEQYV. The chain has TRBV21-1 and TRBJ2-7; the D call in the table, TRBD2, was not verified against the DNA. TRBV21-1 is reported as a pseudogene. CDR3 size: 23 residues.

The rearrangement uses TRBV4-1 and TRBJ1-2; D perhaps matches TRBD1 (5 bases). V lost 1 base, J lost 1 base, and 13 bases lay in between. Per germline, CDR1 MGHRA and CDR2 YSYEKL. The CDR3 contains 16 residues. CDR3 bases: TGCGCCAGCAGCCAAGCCTTTGGGGGGAATAACTATGGCTACACCTTC. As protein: CASSQAFGGNNYGYTF.

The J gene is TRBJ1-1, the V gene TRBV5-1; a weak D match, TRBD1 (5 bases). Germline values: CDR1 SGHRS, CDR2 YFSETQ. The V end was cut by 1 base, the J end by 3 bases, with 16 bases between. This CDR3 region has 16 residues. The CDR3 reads CASSLTTAESYTEAFF. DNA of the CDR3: TGCGCCAGCAGCTTGACGACAGCGGAGTCCTACACTGAAGCTTTCTTT. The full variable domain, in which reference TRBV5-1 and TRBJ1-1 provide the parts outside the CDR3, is KAGVTQTPRYLIKTRGQQVTLSCSPISGHRSVSWYQQTPGQGLQFLFEYFSETQRNKGNFPGRFSGRQFSNSRSEMNVSTLELGDSALYLCASSLTTAESYTEAFFGQGTRLTVV.

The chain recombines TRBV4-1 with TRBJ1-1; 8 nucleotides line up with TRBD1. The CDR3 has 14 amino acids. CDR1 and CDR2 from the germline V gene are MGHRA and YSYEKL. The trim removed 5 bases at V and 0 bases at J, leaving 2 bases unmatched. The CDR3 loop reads CASSGQGMNTEAFF. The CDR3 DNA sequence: TGCGCCAGCAGCGGACAGGGTATGAACACTGAAGCTTTCTTT.

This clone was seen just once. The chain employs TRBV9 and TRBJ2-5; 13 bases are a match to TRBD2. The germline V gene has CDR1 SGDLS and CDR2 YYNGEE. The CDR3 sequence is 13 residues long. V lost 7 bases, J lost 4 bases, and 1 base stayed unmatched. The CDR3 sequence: CASGLAGVETQYF. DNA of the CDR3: TGTGCCAGCGGACTAGCGGGAGTAGAGACCCAGTACTTC.

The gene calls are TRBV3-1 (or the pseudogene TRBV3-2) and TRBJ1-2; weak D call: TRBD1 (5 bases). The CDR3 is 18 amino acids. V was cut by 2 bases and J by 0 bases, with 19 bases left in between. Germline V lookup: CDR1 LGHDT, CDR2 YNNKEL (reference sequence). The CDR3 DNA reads TGTGCCAGCAGCCAAAAAGGGGCCCGGTCTTTAGCTAACTATGGCTACACCTTC. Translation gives CASSQKGARSLANYGYTF.

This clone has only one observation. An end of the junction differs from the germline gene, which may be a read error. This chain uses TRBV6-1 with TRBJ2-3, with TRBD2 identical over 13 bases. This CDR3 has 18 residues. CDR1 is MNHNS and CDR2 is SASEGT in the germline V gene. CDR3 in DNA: TGTGCCAGCAGCGAAGAACTAGCGGGGGGGCCGGTCACAGATACGCAGTATTTT. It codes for CASSEELAGGPVTDTQYF.

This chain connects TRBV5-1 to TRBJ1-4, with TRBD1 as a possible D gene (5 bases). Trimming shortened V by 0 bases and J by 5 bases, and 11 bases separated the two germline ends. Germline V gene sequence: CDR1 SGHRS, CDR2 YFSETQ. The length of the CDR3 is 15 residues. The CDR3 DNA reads TGCGCCAGCAGCTTGGAGGGCAGGGAGAATGAAAAACTGTTTTTT. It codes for CASSLEGRENEKLFF.